Presented here are 26 T cell receptor beta chains from one specimen sequenced in a study of cytomegalovirus exposure and HLA in healthy donors. The PCR was carried out with 60 Vbeta primers and 13 Jbeta primers. Profiled with immunoSEQ multiplex PCR; TCRdb holds only in-frame clones, not every one. The data contain about 140,000 clones, about 85% of them singletons. Material for sequencing was PBMCs. The receptors shown here come from a female donor in good health and CMV-seronegative.

V and J are TRBV10-3 and TRBJ1-2, with 9 bases that match TRBD1. Germline CDR1 and CDR2: ENHRY and SYGVKD. There are 14 residues in the CDR3. V shed 8 bases and J 0 bases; nucleotides not matched to a gene: 4. The CDR3 nucleotides read TGTGCCATCTCTGGGACAGGGCCTAACTATGGCTACACCTTC. Its protein is CAISGTGPNYGYTF.

Comments on this clone: One end of the junction does not line up with germline, which may come from a read error. The chain links TRBV9 to TRBJ1-5, with a tentative D call TRBD1 (5 bases). Germline-derived CDR1 and CDR2 are SGDLS and YYNGEE. CDR3 size: 14 residues. CDR3 sequence (DNA): TGTGCCAGCAGCGCTGGGGCCGCGAATCAGCCCCGGCATTTT. Translation: CASSAGAANQPRHF.

This chain links TRBV9 with TRBJ2-1, with D possibly TRBD2 on 6 matching bases. CDR3 length: 17 residues. CDR1 is SGDLS, CDR2 YYNGEE, per germline. The ends were cut back, 0 bases at V and 6 bases at J, with 19 bases in the middle. In DNA form, the CDR3 reads TGTGCCAGCAGCGTAGAAGGCGGGGCGCGGTCGGGCAATGAGCAGTTCTTC. Amino acids: CASSVEGGARSGNEQFF. Using reference TRBV9 and TRBJ2-1 for the parts outside the CDR3, the full variable domain is DSGVTQTPKHLITATGQRVTLRCSPRSGDLSVYWYQQSLDQGLQFLIQYYNGEERAKGNILERFSAQQFPDLHSELNLSSLELGDSALYFCASSVEGGARSGNEQFFGPGTRLTVL.

V and J are TRBV29-1 and TRBJ2-2, with D possibly being TRBD2 (6 bases). The V and J ends lost 8 bases and 8 bases respectively, with 15 bases between them. The CDR3 length is 12 residues. CDR1 SQVTM and CDR2 ANQGSEA come from the germline V gene. CDR3 sequence (DNA): TGCAGCTGCGCCCGGGGGTCGGGGGAGCTGTTTTTT. Protein: CSCARGSGELFF.

This sequence joins TRBV9 and TRBJ1-5, with D perhaps TRBD1 (6 bases). The germline gives CDR1 SGDLS, CDR2 YYNGEE. Trimming took off 1 base at V and 3 bases at J, with 11 bases between the two ends. The CDR3 runs 15 residues. CDR3 protein: CASSVRRTANQPQHF. Written as DNA, the CDR3 is TGTGCCAGCAGCGTAAGACGGACAGCCAATCAGCCCCAGCATTTT. Drawing the rest from reference TRBV9 and TRBJ1-5, the complete variable domain is DSGVTQTPKHLITATGQRVTLRCSPRSGDLSVYWYQQSLDQGLQFLIQYYNGEERAKGNILERFSAQQFPDLHSELNLSSLELGDSALYFCASSVRRTANQPQHFGDGTRLSIL.

This clone was detected many times. Within the sample, other DNA sequences also encode this same CDR3. V usage is TRBV14 and J usage is TRBJ2-4; no clear D. Germline V gene data show CDR1 as SGHDN and CDR2 as FVKESK. Trimming shortened V by 0 bases and J by 0 bases, and 9 bases separated the two germline ends. CDR3 length equals 16 residues. The CDR3 coding sequence is TGTGCCAGCAGCCAAGATTCCCGGTTAGCCAAAAACATTCAGTACTTC. Protein sequence: CASSQDSRLAKNIQYF.

The DNA of the CDR3 is TGTGCCAGCAGCTTGGAGGGGGCGGATCGGGAGCAGTACTTC. Protein product: CASSLEGADREQYF. The chain employs TRBV7-2 and TRBJ2-7, with D perhaps TRBD1 (7 bases). Per the germline V gene, CDR1 is SGHTA and CDR2 is FQGNSA. There are 14 residues in the CDR3. V lost 3 bases and J lost 7, with 16 bases in between.

The chain couples TRBV6-4 to TRBJ1-1, with D uncertain. Germline V gives CDR1 MRHNA, CDR2 SNTAGT. The CDR3 runs to 13 residues. Between the trimmed V and J ends, which lost 5 bases and 1 base, there was a span of 8 bases. CDR3 amino acids: CASSLTQNTEAFF. Here the CDR3 DNA reads TGTGCCAGCAGTTTAACTCAGAACACTGAAGCTTTCTTT.

V usage is TRBV7-2 and J usage is TRBJ2-7, with 10 nucleotides matching TRBD1. Germline V lookup: CDR1 SGHTA, CDR2 FQGNSA. The CDR3 spans 15 residues. With 3 bases clipped from V and 3 bases from J, the junction kept 5 bases outside the gene matches. CDR3 sequence (DNA): TGTGCCAGCAGCTTCAGGACAGGGGGTGACTACGAGCAGTACTTC. Residues: CASSFRTGGDYEQYF.

The chain has TRBV5-8 and TRBJ2-1; 9 nucleotides agree with TRBD1. This CDR3 spans 16 amino acids. CDR1 SGHTS and CDR2 YDEGEE come from the germline V gene. J gave up 8 bases and V 1 base, and 10 bases lay outside the gene matches. This chain's CDR3 is CASSLLVGTGIDEQFF. The CDR3 DNA sequence: TGTGCCAGCAGCTTGTTAGTGGGGACAGGGATAGATGAGCAGTTCTTC.

The rearrangement links TRBV28 to TRBJ1-2, with 10 bases identical to TRBD1. The CDR3 totals 16 residues. With V trimmed by 6 bases and J by 4 bases, 11 bases remained unmatched. Germline loops: CDR1 MDHEN, CDR2 SYDVKM. The CDR3 DNA is TGTGCCAGCAGCAAAAGACAGGGGGCAATTCTCTATGGCTACACCTTC. Amino acid sequence: CASSKRQGAILYGYTF.

The V gene is TRBV11-2, the J gene TRBJ2-5; 10 bases agree with TRBD1. The junction had 7 bases not matched to a gene; V was cut back by 5 bases and J by 4 bases. Looked up from germline, CDR1 is SGHAT and CDR2 is FQNNGV. This CDR3 comprises 15 residues. CDR3 sequence (DNA): TGTGCCAGCAGCCGGACAGGGGGAGTTAGAGAGACCCAGTACTTC. This sequence encodes CASSRTGGVRETQYF.

The chain couples TRBV18 to TRBJ1-3; D is unclear. The CDR3 runs 13 residues. V was shortened by 4 bases and J by 5 bases, with 9 bases between the two germline ends. In germline, CDR1 is KGHSH, CDR2 LQKENI. The CDR3 loop reads CASSLTVRNTIYF. The CDR3 DNA reads TGTGCCAGCTCACTTACAGTTCGAAACACCATATATTTT. Together with reference TRBV18 and TRBJ1-3, the CDR3 gives the full variable domain: NAGVMQNPRHLVRRRGQEARLRCSPMKGHSHVYWYRQLPEEGLKFMVYLQKENIIDESGMPKERFSAEFPKEGPSILRIQQVVRGDSAAYFCASSLTVRNTIYFGEGSWLTVV.

V and J are TRBV2 and TRBJ1-5, with no clear D. V lost 8 bases to trimming and J lost 0 bases, with 8 bases between them. CDR1 is SNHLY, CDR2 FYNNEI, per germline. There are 13 residues in the CDR3. CDR3 amino acids: CASRRNSNQPQHF. CDR3 in DNA: TGTGCCAGCCGGAGGAATAGCAATCAGCCCCAGCATTTT.

This clone showed up just once. CDR3 in amino acids: CASSVRGRQGRRHGYTF. CDR3 nucleotide sequence: TGTGCCAGCAGCGTCCGCGGGCGACAGGGAAGAAGACATGGCTACACCTTC. The genes are TRBV9 and TRBJ1-2, with TRBD1 matching 7 bases. CDR1 SGDLS and CDR2 YYNGEE come from the germline V gene. V shed 2 bases and J 6 bases; nucleotides not matched to a gene: 16. The CDR3 contains 17 residues.

This clone is labeled as medium-sized. Here the CDR3 reads CASSLSGGVYNEQFF. Here the CDR3 DNA reads TGTGCCAGCAGCCTCAGCGGGGGGGTTTACAATGAGCAGTTCTTC. The V gene is TRBV7-2, the J gene TRBJ2-1; TRBD2 matches 10 bases. The germline V gene encodes CDR1 SGHTA and CDR2 FQGNSA. This CDR3 has 15 residues. With 5 bases clipped from V and 4 bases from J, the junction kept 5 bases outside the gene matches.

In DNA, the CDR3 is TGTGCCAGCAGTGCCTCCAGGGGGCGAGAAAAACTGTTTTTT. Translated: CASSASRGREKLFF. The chain carries TRBV6-1 and TRBJ1-4; TRBD1 aligns across 8 bases. Germline CDR1 and CDR2: MNHNS and SASEGT. This CDR3 is built from 14 residues. Trimming cost V 4 bases and J 8 bases; bases outside gene matches: 6.

This clone was picked up a small number of times. J is TRBJ1-3 and V is TRBV10-3, with D maybe TRBD1 (5 bases). This CDR3 is built from 15 residues. Germline CDR1 reads ENHRY; CDR2 reads SYGVKD. V shed 2 bases and J shed 2 bases, with 10 bases lying between them. As DNA, the CDR3 is TGTGCCATCAGTGAGAATAGGGGTACTGGAAACACCATATATTTT. This gives the protein CAISENRGTGNTIYF.

This clone was seen once. The V gene is TRBV7-2, the J gene TRBJ2-7; 9 nucleotides agree with TRBD2. Germline V gives CDR1 SGHTA, CDR2 FQGNSA. V dropped 1 base and J dropped 2; count of bases not matched to a gene: 3. CDR3 length: 15 residues. The CDR3 is CASSLVAGVTYEQYF. In nucleotides, the CDR3 is TGTGCCAGCAGCTTAGTAGCGGGGGTCACCTACGAGCAGTACTTC.

This clone has a single count. V usage is TRBV6-4 and J usage is TRBJ1-2; D is perhaps TRBD1 (5 bases). The germline V gene encodes CDR1 MRHNA and CDR2 SNTAGT. There are 12 residues in the CDR3. V lost 6 bases and J lost 8, with 13 bases in between. As DNA, the CDR3 is TGTGCCAGCAGGACGGAGGGGAGCGGCTACACCTTC. It specifies CASRTEGSGYTF.

This clone was seen only a few times. The genes are TRBV6-6 and TRBJ1-1; D is unclear. Germline CDR1 is MNHNY and CDR2 is SVGAGI (reference sequence). The CDR3 has 14 amino acids. V was clipped by 6 bases and J by 5 bases, with 16 bases between them. The CDR3: CASRRGNYRTEAFF. For the CDR3, the DNA is TGTGCCAGCAGACGAGGTAATTACCGAACTGAAGCTTTCTTT.

The chain uses TRBV9 and TRBJ1-2; 7 bases match TRBD1. This CDR3 comprises 13 residues. V trimming: 3 bases; J trimming: 8 bases; junction bases outside the gene matches: 7. The germline V gene encodes CDR1 SGDLS and CDR2 YYNGEE. The CDR3 loop is CASSATGMVGYTF. DNA for the CDR3: TGTGCCAGCAGCGCGACAGGGATGGTAGGCTACACCTTC. Full variable domain (remainder filled in from reference TRBV9 and TRBJ1-2): DSGVTQTPKHLITATGQRVTLRCSPRSGDLSVYWYQQSLDQGLQFLIQYYNGEERAKGNILERFSAQQFPDLHSELNLSSLELGDSALYFCASSATGMVGYTFGSGTRLTVV.

This clone has only a few counts. The rearrangement joins TRBV6-6 to TRBJ1-2; the D gene is possibly TRBD1 (5 bases). Between the trimmed V and J ends, which lost 0 bases and 9 bases, there was a span of 5 bases. Germline assignment: CDR1 MNHNY and CDR2 SVGAGI (reference sequence). CDR3 length: 11 amino acids. Here the CDR3 DNA reads TGTGCCAGCAGTTACTCGGACAGCTACACCTTC. This codes for CASSYSDSYTF.

The chain couples TRBV5-4 to TRBJ2-2, with 7 positions matching TRBD2. J lost 4 bases, V lost 4 bases, and 10 bases had no gene match. The CDR3 consists of 16 residues. Germline CDR1 SGHNT, CDR2 YYREEE (reference sequence). The CDR3 nucleotides are TGTGCCAGCAGCCCAAGCGGGAAACGGTTCACCGGGGAGCTGTTTTTT. It encodes CASSPSGKRFTGELFF. Looking up the rest from reference TRBV5-4 and TRBJ2-2 gives the full variable domain: ETGVTQSPTHLIKTRGQQVTLRCSSQSGHNTVSWYQQALGQGPQFIFQYYREEENGRGNFPPRFSGLQFPNYSSELNVNALELDDSALYLCASSPSGKRFTGELFFGEGSRLTVL.

The rearrangement uses TRBV29-1 and TRBJ2-1, with 13 bases fitting TRBD2. The CDR3 consists of 15 residues. Germline V gene lookup returns CDR1 SQVTM and CDR2 ANQGSEA. V dropped 8 bases and J dropped 4; count of bases not matched to a gene: 8. The CDR3 here is CSIRTSGGSYNEQFF. In nucleotides, the CDR3 is TGCAGCATTCGGACTAGCGGGGGCTCTTACAATGAGCAGTTCTTC.

Concerning this clone itself: Germline and junction disagree at one end, which may indicate a read error. The chain couples TRBV4-3 to TRBJ2-5, with 8 bases lining up with TRBD1. CDR3 length: 16 residues. The V gene's germline CDR1 is LGHNA and CDR2 YSLEER. The CDR3 DNA is TGCGCCAGCAGCCAACTTCGGACAGGGATCGGGGAGACCCGGTACTTC. It codes for CASSQLRTGIGETRYF.